The 30 T cell receptor beta chains below come from one sample, sequenced in a study of a mutant IDH1 vaccine in newly diagnosed glioma (dated by TCRdb to the early 2020s). The label giving this sample's time point can be read as: baseline, week 1 (first vaccination visit). The sample's treatment or condition label, in plain terms: pre-vaccination baseline after standard-of-care therapy. Library preparation was by the immunoSEQ multiplex PCR assay. TCRdb provides this immuneACCESS table in a form limited to in-frame rearrangements. Some clones are lacking; in checked studies, under half of them reflect an unresolved V gene, and why the rest are absent is not known. The sample records tens of thousands of clones, approximately 80% of which are singletons. The ten most abundant clones make up 5.3% of the sample. Sample: PBMCs, taken from a glioma patient treated with radiotherapy, temozolomide or both. The source of these receptors is a man aged 35 to 55 with glioma. Some clones in this sample may be carry-over from other donors' samples.

This chain's CDR3 is CASSQNPGQGNSPLHF. CDR3 sequence (DNA): TGTGCCAGCAGTCAGAACCCGGGACAGGGGAACTCACCCCTCCACTTT. The chain carries TRBV6-4 and TRBJ1-6; TRBD1 aligns across 10 bases. The CDR3 extends over 16 amino acids. V shed 5 bases, J shed 10 bases, and the junction held 11 bases outside the gene matches. CDR1 is MRHNA and CDR2 is SNTAGT in the germline V gene.

This clone has just one count. This chain links TRBV7-9 with TRBJ2-3; 8 nucleotides agree with TRBD2. The CDR3 loop spans 14 amino acids. Germline assignment: CDR1 SEHNR and CDR2 FQNEAQ (reference sequence). V shed 3 bases, J shed 6 bases, and the junction held 5 bases outside the gene matches. The CDR3 nucleotides read TGTGCCAGCAGCTTCCCCGGGAGGGGTGATACGCAGTATTTT. It encodes CASSFPGRGDTQYF.

The CDR3: CASRISSGGYTF. The CDR3 DNA sequence: TGTGCCAGCAGGATTTCGTCAGGGGGCTACACCTTC. The rearrangement joins TRBV2 to TRBJ1-2, with D perhaps TRBD1 (5 bases). Germline V gives CDR1 SNHLY, CDR2 FYNNEI. V lost 6 bases and J 8 bases, leaving 13 bases between the germline ends. The CDR3 has 12 residues. The full variable domain, with the rest looked up from reference TRBV2 and TRBJ1-2, is EPEVTQTPSHQVTQMGQEVILRCVPISNHLYFYWYRQILGQKVEFLVSFYNNEISEKSEIFDDQFSVERPDGSNFTLKIRSTKLEDSAMYFCASRISSGGYTFGSGTRLTVV.

Worth noting for this clone: Other DNA sequences of this sample code for an identical CDR3. This chain connects TRBV2 to TRBJ1-2, with no clear D. Trimming removed 7 bases at V and 1 base at J, with 7 bases between. There are 12 residues in the CDR3. In germline, CDR1 is SNHLY, CDR2 FYNNEI. CDR3 protein: CASTASNYGYTF. Written as DNA, the CDR3 is TGTGCCAGCACGGCAAGTAACTATGGCTACACCTTC.

This clone was detected only a few times. This chain connects TRBV30 to TRBJ1-5; D gene ambiguous. The CDR3 contains 12 residues. Trimming removed 5 bases at V and 4 bases at J, with 9 bases between. Germline V gene sequence: CDR1 GTSNPN, CDR2 SVGIG (reference sequence). The CDR3 region is CAWAARNQPQHF. The CDR3 region has the DNA TGTGCCTGGGCCGCCAGAAATCAGCCCCAGCATTTT.

This chain joins TRBV6-5 and TRBJ1-6; D uncertain. The V end was cut by 0 bases, the J end by 7 bases, with 10 bases between. CDR1 is MNHEY, CDR2 SVGAGI, per germline. CDR3 length: 15 residues. The CDR3 DNA reads TGTGCCAGCAGTTACTCGGGCCGGTCAAATTCACCCCTCCACTTT. Translated, it gives CASSYSGRSNSPLHF.

The gene calls are TRBV5-4 and TRBJ2-4; 7 bases agree with TRBD1. Germline V gene data show CDR1 as SGHNT and CDR2 as YYREEE (reference sequence). The CDR3 runs 14 residues. Trimming cost V 0 bases and J 8 bases; bases outside gene matches: 5. The CDR3, as DNA: TGTGCCAGCAGCTTGGAGGCAGGGACAGACATTCAGTACTTC. Residues: CASSLEAGTDIQYF.

This clone was counted a few times. V and J are TRBV29-1 and TRBJ2-7; weak D call: TRBD1 (5 bases). Germline lookup yields CDR1 SQVTM and CDR2 ANQGSEA. The CDR3 extends over 15 amino acids. Trimming took off 6 bases at V and 0 bases at J, with 18 bases between the two ends. DNA of the CDR3: TGCAGCGTGGGGCTTGTGGGCTTAAGCTCCTACGAGCAGTACTTC. Residues: CSVGLVGLSSYEQYF.

The genes are TRBV19 and TRBJ1-4, with D possibly TRBD1 on 6 matching bases. The CDR3 sequence is 18 residues long. Germline V gives CDR1 LNHDA, CDR2 SQIVND (reference sequence). V lost 5 bases and J 5 bases, leaving 24 bases between the germline ends. In nucleotides, the CDR3 is TGTGCCAGTAGTTCCCCGGGGGCAGGCCGACCGACGAATGAAAAACTGTTTTTT. This gives the protein CASSSPGAGRPTNEKLFF.

The chain has TRBV30 and TRBJ2-7, with a weak D call TRBD1 (6 bases). Germline CDR1 GTSNPN, CDR2 SVGIG (reference sequence). Between the trimmed V and J ends, which lost 4 bases and 0 bases, there was a span of 7 bases. The CDR3 runs 12 residues. CDR3 sequence (DNA): TGTGCCTGGAACAGGGACTCCTACGAGCAGTACTTC. It is translated as CAWNRDSYEQYF.

This chain connects TRBV6-5 to TRBJ1-1; D call uncertain. The germline gives CDR1 MNHEY, CDR2 SVGAGI. The length of the CDR3 is 14 residues. Trimming removed 0 bases at V and 0 bases at J, with 5 bases between. CDR3 nucleotide sequence: TGTGCCAGCAGTTACTCGCCCGTGAACACTGAAGCTTTCTTT. Its translation: CASSYSPVNTEAFF.

V gene TRBV2 combines with J gene TRBJ1-2; D is undetermined. The V gene lost 4 bases and the J gene lost 7 bases, with 13 bases spanning the gap. Per germline, CDR1 SNHLY and CDR2 FYNNEI. The CDR3 spans 13 residues. Written as DNA, the CDR3 is TGTGCCAGCAGTGGAAGGGTATCTGGTGGCTACACCTTC. Protein sequence: CASSGRVSGGYTF. Using reference TRBV2 and TRBJ1-2 for the parts outside the CDR3, the full variable domain is EPEVTQTPSHQVTQMGQEVILRCVPISNHLYFYWYRQILGQKVEFLVSFYNNEISEKSEIFDDQFSVERPDGSNFTLKIRSTKLEDSAMYFCASSGRVSGGYTFGSGTRLTVV.

The gene calls are TRBV2 and TRBJ1-1; TRBD1 agrees at 7 bases. CDR1 is SNHLY and CDR2 is FYNNEI in the germline V gene. The CDR3 is 13 amino acids. V was pared by 6 bases and J by 8 bases, with 9 bases of the junction left unmatched. CDR3 region: CASREGTVGEAFF. CDR3 DNA: TGTGCCAGCAGGGAGGGGACAGTCGGAGAAGCTTTCTTT.

The rearrangement joins TRBV13 to TRBJ2-1, with 12 bases that match TRBD2. With 9 bases clipped from V and 5 bases from J, the junction kept 5 bases outside the gene matches. The CDR3 is made up of 14 amino acids. Germline CDR1 reads PRHDT; CDR2 reads FYEKMQ (reference sequence). The CDR3 nucleotides read TGTGCCAGTGTAACTAGCGGGGGGAACAATGAGCAGTTCTTC. Protein sequence: CASVTSGGNNEQFF.

This clone was seen a handful of times. J is TRBJ2-1 and V is TRBV5-6, with TRBD2 as a possible D gene (6 bases). V dropped 1 base and J dropped 8 bases, with 10 bases sitting between them. Germline loops: CDR1 SGHDT, CDR2 YYEEEE. This CDR3 spans 13 amino acids. CDR3 in DNA: TGTGCCAGCAGCTTGTTCCCGGGAGATGAGCAGTTCTTC. This sequence encodes CASSLFPGDEQFF. Combining the CDR3 with reference TRBV5-6 and TRBJ2-1 gives the whole variable domain DAGVTQSPTHLIKTRGQQVTLRCSPKSGHDTVSWYQQALGQGPQFIFQYYEEEERQRGNFPDRFSGHQFPNYSSELNVNALLLGDSALYLCASSLFPGDEQFFGPGTRLTVL.

This clone was observed a handful of times. The CDR3 sequence: CASSETGRNTGELFF. The CDR3 DNA reads as TGTGCCAGCAGTGAGACAGGGCGGAACACCGGGGAGCTGTTTTTT. The chain couples TRBV2 to TRBJ2-2; 7 bases are a match to TRBD1. Germline CDR1 and CDR2: SNHLY and FYNNEI. The length of the CDR3 is 15 residues. J was trimmed by 1 base and V by 3 bases; bases with no gene match: 2.

This clone was counted only a few times. The chain uses TRBV9 and TRBJ1-1; a possible D gene is TRBD1 (5 bases). V gave up 4 bases and J gave up 3 bases, with 13 bases separating them. The CDR3 has 14 amino acids. Germline CDR1 and CDR2: SGDLS and YYNGEE. The CDR3 loop reads CASSPGDSYTEAFF. DNA for the CDR3: TGTGCCAGCAGCCCAGGCGACAGCTACACTGAAGCTTTCTTT.

A word on this clone: The sample contains more than one DNA sequence encoding this CDR3. The gene calls are TRBV15 and TRBJ2-7; D unresolved. V dropped 0 bases and J dropped 7 bases, with 7 bases sitting between them. The CDR3 has 12 amino acids. Germline V CDR1 and CDR2: LNHNV, YYDKDF (reference sequence). CDR3 nucleotide sequence: TGTGCCACCAGCAGAGATTCCGGAGAGCAGTACTTC. Translation: CATSRDSGEQYF.

The chain combines TRBV6-5 with TRBJ1-2, with 7 nucleotides matching TRBD1. The trim removed 6 bases at V and 2 bases at J, leaving 3 bases unmatched. CDR1 is MNHEY, CDR2 SVGAGI, per germline. CDR3 length equals 13 residues. CDR3 residues: CASRGDSNYGYTF. In nucleotides, the CDR3 is TGTGCCAGCAGAGGGGACAGCAACTATGGCTACACCTTC.

The rearrangement uses TRBV30 and TRBJ2-1, with TRBD2 as a possible D gene (5 bases). This CDR3 comprises 11 residues. The germline V and J ends were trimmed by 2 bases and 9 bases, with 8 bases remaining between them. The germline V gene has CDR1 GTSNPN and CDR2 SVGIG (reference sequence). CDR3 coding DNA: TGTGCCTGGAGTCGCCGGGGTGAGCAGTTCTTC. Translated, it gives CAWSRRGEQFF.

The CDR3, as DNA: TGTGCCAGCAGTTACTACAGGGGGCGCACCGGGGAGCTGTTTTTT. This codes for CASSYYRGRTGELFF. J is TRBJ2-2 and V is TRBV6-6; 9 nucleotides line up with TRBD1. In germline, CDR1 is MNHNY, CDR2 SVGAGI (reference sequence). CDR3 length: 15 amino acids. V lost 1 base to trimming and J lost 4 bases; unmatched junction nucleotides: 1.

The rearrangement joins TRBV9 to TRBJ2-2; 7 bases align to TRBD1. The CDR3 has 16 amino acids. V lost 4 bases to trimming and J lost 0 bases; unmatched junction nucleotides: 6. Germline values: CDR1 SGDLS, CDR2 YYNGEE. The CDR3 DNA is TGTGCCAGCAGCACCAGGGGGTTTTCGAACACCGGGGAGCTGTTTTTT. Its translation: CASSTRGFSNTGELFF.

The chain has TRBV11-2 and TRBJ2-7; D might be TRBD1 (6 bases). V lost 5 bases and J lost 2, with 16 bases in between. The CDR3 spans 15 residues. Germline V gene sequence: CDR1 SGHAT, CDR2 FQNNGV. This chain's CDR3 is CASSPVGAGPYEQYF. The CDR3 bases are TGTGCCAGCAGCCCGGTGGGGGCAGGGCCCTACGAGCAGTACTTC.

This sequence joins TRBV6-1 and TRBJ1-2; possibly TRBD1 for D (5 bases). CDR1 is MNHNS, CDR2 SASEGT, per germline. CDR3 length: 14 residues. The V end lost 6 bases, the J end lost 2 bases, and 13 bases lay between the germline ends. CDR3 coding DNA: TGTGCCAGCAGCGGGACCGGGGAAAACTATGGCTACACCTTC. It yields the protein CASSGTGENYGYTF.

The V and J genes are TRBV10-3 and TRBJ1-5; 11 nucleotides align to TRBD1. This CDR3 has 15 amino acids. CDR1 and CDR2 from the germline V gene are ENHRY and SYGVKD. The V segment lost 10 bases and the J segment 0 bases; nucleotides outside the gene matches: 5. CDR3 in DNA: TGTGCCAGTGGACAGGGGGCCTATAGCAATCAGCCCCAGCATTTT. It translates to CASGQGAYSNQPQHF.

The V call is TRBV7-2, the J call TRBJ1-5; 7 bases line up with TRBD1. Germline CDR1 and CDR2: SGHTA and FQGNSA. Germline trimming cut 5 bases from V and 4 bases from J; bases unmatched to any gene: 5. The CDR3 runs to 14 residues. CDR3 sequence: CASSRQGGNQPQHF. In DNA, the CDR3 is TGTGCCAGCAGCCGACAGGGAGGTAATCAGCCCCAGCATTTT.

Only a few counts were recorded for this clone. The chain is built from TRBV7-2 and TRBJ2-2; D uncertain. Germline values: CDR1 SGHTA, CDR2 FQGNSA. CDR3 size: 14 residues. Trimming took off 4 bases at V and 7 bases at J, with 13 bases between the two ends. Here the CDR3 DNA reads TGTGCCAGCAGCTCGAGGAATGCACGCGGGGAGCTGTTTTTT. It yields the protein CASSSRNARGELFF.

This rearrangement joins TRBV6-1 to TRBJ2-7; D unclear. The CDR3 runs to 12 residues. V lost 10 bases and J lost 3, with 13 bases in between. Germline V gene data show CDR1 as MNHNS and CDR2 as SASEGT. CDR3 sequence (DNA): TGTGCCACCAGGATTACAGTCTACGAGCAGTACTTC. Its translation is CATRITVYEQYF.

The J gene is TRBJ2-2, the V gene TRBV10-3; D call uncertain. This CDR3 contains 13 residues. V was clipped by 6 bases and J by 1 base, with 6 bases between them. Germline V CDR1 and CDR2: ENHRY, SYGVKD. CDR3 region: CAIRLQNTGELFF. DNA for the CDR3: TGTGCCATCAGGCTTCAGAACACCGGGGAGCTGTTTTTT.

The chain is built from TRBV7-9 and TRBJ2-3, with 10 bases that match TRBD1. V was clipped by 5 bases and J by 4 bases; unmatched bases: 3. The CDR3 sequence is 14 residues long. The germline gives CDR1 SEHNR, CDR2 FQNEAQ (reference sequence). CDR3: CASSKGQGADTQYF. Written as DNA, the CDR3 is TGTGCCAGCAGCAAAGGACAGGGGGCAGATACGCAGTATTTT.